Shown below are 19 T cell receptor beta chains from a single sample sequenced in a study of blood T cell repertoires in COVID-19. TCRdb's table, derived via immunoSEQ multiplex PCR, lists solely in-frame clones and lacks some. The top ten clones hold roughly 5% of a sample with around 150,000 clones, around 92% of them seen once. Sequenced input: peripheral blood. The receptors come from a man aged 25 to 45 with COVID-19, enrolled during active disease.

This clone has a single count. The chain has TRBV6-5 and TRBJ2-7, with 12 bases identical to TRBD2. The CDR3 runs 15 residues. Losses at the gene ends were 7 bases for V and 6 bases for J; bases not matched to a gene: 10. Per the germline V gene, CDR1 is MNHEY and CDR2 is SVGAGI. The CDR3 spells CASIGGLAGFGEQYF. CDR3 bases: TGTGCCAGCATCGGGGGACTAGCGGGTTTCGGCGAGCAGTACTTC.

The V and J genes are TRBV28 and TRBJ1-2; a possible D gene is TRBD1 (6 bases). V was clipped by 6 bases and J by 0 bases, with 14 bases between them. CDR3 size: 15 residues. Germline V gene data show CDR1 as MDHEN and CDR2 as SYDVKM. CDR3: CASSPTGTSNYGYTF. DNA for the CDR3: TGTGCCAGCAGCCCCACCGGGACATCTAACTATGGCTACACCTTC.

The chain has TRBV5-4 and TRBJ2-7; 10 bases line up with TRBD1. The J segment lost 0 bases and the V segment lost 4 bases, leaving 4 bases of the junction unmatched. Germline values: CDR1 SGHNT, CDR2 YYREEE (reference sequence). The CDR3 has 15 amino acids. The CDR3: CASSPTGGSSYEQYF. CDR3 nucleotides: TGTGCCAGCAGCCCGACAGGGGGCAGCTCCTACGAGCAGTACTTC.

This chain's CDR3 is CAISGTGGGYGYTF. In DNA, the CDR3 is TGTGCCATCAGTGGGACAGGGGGCGGCTATGGCTACACCTTC. This chain links TRBV10-3 with TRBJ1-2, with TRBD1 matching over 11 bases. Germline lookup yields CDR1 ENHRY and CDR2 SYGVKD. The V segment lost 4 bases and the J segment 4 bases; nucleotides outside the gene matches: 2. The CDR3 runs 14 residues.

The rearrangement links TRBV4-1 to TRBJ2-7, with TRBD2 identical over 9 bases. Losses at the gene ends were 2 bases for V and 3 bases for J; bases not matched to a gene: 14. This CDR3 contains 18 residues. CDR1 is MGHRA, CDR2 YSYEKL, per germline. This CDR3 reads CASSQPGLADRTGYEQYF. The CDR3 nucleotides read TGCGCCAGCAGCCAACCGGGACTAGCTGATAGAACGGGCTACGAGCAGTACTTC.

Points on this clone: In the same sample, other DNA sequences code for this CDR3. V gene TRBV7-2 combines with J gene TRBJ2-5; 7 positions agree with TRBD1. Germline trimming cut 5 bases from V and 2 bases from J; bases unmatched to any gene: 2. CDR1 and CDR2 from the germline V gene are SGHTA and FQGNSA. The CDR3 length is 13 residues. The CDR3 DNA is TGTGCCAGCAGCCTGGACAGGCAAGAGACCCAGTACTTC. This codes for CASSLDRQETQYF.

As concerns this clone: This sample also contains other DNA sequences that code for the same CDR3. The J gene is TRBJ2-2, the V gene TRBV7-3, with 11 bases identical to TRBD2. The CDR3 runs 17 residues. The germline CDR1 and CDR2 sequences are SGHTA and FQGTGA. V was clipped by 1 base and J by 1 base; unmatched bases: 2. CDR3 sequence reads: CASSLRGLAVNTGELFF. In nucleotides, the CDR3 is TGTGCCAGCAGCTTAAGGGGACTAGCGGTGAACACCGGGGAGCTGTTTTTT.

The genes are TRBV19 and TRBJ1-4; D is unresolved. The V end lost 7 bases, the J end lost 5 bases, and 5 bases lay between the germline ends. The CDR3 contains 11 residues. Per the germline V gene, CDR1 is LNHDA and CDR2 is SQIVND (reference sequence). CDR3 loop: CASNENEKLFF. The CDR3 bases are TGTGCCAGTAACGAGAATGAAAAACTGTTTTTT.

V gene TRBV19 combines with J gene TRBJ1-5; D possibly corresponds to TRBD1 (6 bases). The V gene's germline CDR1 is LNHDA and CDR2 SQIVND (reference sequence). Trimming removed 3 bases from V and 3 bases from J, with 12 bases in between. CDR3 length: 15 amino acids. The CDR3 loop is CASSMGTRSNQPQHF. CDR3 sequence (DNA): TGTGCCAGTAGTATGGGGACAAGATCCAATCAGCCCCAGCATTTT.

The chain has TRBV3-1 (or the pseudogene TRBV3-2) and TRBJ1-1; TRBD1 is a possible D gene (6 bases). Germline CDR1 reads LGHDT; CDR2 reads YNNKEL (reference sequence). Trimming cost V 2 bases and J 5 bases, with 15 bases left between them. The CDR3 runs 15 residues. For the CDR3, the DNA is TGTGCCAGCAGCCAACAGGGGCTGCCGGAAACTGAAGCTTTCTTT. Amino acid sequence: CASSQQGLPETEAFF.

CDR3 bases: TGTGCTAGTGGTCTAAAACGGACAGGGGGCGACACCGGGGAGCTGTTTTTT. This gives the protein CASGLKRTGGDTGELFF. The chain recombines TRBV12-5 with TRBJ2-2; 11 bases are shared with TRBD1. The V gene's germline CDR1 is LGHNT and CDR2 FRNRAP. The CDR3 is 17 residues long. V trimming: 5 bases; J trimming: 3 bases; junction bases outside the gene matches: 8.

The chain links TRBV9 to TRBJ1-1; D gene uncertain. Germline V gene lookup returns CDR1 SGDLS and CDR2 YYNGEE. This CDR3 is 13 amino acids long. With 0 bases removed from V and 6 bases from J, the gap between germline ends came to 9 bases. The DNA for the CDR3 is TGTGCCAGCAGCGTAGCGGTCTTCGCTGAAGCTTTCTTT. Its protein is CASSVAVFAEAFF.

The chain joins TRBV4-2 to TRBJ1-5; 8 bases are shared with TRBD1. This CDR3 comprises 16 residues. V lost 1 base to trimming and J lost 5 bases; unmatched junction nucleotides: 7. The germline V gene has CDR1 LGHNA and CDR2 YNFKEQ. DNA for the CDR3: TGTGCCAGCAGCCAAGCGGGTCAGGGGGCAGATCAGCCCCAGCATTTT. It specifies CASSQAGQGADQPQHF.

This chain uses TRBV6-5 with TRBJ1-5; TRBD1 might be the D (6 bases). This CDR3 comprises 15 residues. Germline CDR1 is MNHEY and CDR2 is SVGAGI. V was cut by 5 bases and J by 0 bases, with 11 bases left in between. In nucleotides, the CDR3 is TGTGCCAGCAGTCCAACAGGGAATAGCAATCAGCCCCAGCATTTT. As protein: CASSPTGNSNQPQHF.

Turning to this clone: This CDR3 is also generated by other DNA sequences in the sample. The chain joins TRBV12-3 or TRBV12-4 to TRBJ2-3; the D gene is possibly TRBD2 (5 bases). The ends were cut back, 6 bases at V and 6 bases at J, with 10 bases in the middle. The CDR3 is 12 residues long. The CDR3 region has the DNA TGTGCCAGCAGCCCAGGCGGGGATACGCAGTATTTT. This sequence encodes CASSPGGDTQYF.

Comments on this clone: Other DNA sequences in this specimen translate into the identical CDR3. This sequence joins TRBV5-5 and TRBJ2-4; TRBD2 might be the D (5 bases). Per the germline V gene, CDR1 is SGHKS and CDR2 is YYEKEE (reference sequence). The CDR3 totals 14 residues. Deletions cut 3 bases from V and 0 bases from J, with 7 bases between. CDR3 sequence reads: CASSSGLAKNIQYF. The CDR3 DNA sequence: TGTGCCAGCAGCTCGGGATTAGCCAAAAACATTCAGTACTTC. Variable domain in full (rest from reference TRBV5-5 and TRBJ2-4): DAGVTQSPTHLIKTRGQQVTLRCSPISGHKSVSWYQQVLGQGPQFIFQYYEKEERGRGNFPDRFSARQFPNYSSELNVNALLLGDSALYLCASSSGLAKNIQYFGAGTRLSVL.

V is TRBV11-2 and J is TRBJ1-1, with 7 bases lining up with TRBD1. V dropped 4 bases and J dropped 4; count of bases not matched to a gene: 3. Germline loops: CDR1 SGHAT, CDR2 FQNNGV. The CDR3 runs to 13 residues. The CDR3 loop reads CASSSRGTTEAFF. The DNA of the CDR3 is TGTGCCAGCAGCTCCAGGGGGACCACTGAAGCTTTCTTT.

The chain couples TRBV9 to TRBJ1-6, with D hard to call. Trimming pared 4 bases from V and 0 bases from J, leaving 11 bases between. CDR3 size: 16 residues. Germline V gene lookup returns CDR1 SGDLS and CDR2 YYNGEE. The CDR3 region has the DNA TGTGCCAGCAGCCAGGACGGGAGCTCCTATAATTCACCCCTCCACTTT. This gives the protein CASSQDGSSYNSPLHF.

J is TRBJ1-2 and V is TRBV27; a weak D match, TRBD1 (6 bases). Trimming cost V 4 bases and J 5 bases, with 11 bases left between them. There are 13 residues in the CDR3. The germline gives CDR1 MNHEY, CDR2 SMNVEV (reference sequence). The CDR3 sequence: CASSSYRAYGYTF. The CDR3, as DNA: TGTGCCAGCAGTTCCTACAGGGCTTATGGCTACACCTTC.